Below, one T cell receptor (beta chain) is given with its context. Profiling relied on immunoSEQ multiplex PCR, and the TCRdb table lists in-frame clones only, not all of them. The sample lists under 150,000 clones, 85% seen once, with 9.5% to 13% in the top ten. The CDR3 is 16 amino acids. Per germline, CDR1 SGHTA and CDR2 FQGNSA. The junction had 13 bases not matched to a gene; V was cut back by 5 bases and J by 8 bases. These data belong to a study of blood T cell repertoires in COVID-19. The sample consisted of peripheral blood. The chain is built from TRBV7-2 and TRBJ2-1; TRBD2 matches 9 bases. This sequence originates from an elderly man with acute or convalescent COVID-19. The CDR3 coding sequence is TGTGCCAGCAGCCCTCCCGGGACTAGCTATTACCATGAGCAGTTCTTC. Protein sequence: CASSPPGTSYYHEQFF.